This TCR beta chain was documented in a study of T cell changes during pregnancy in multiple sclerosis. This clone came up once. This CDR3 comprises 14 residues. Germline lookup yields CDR1 SQVTM and CDR2 ANQGSEA. V was pared by 5 bases and J by 2 bases, with 4 bases of the junction left unmatched. The method was immunoSEQ multiplex PCR; TCRdb's version includes in-frame clones alone and lacks a portion of them. Here the sample spans around 88,000 clones, 92% being singletons. The sample here was peripheral blood, taken after pregnancy. This receptor was taken from a female donor in good health, enrolled as a control in a pregnancy study. This sequence joins TRBV29-1 and TRBJ2-7; 12 nucleotides align to TRBD2. CDR3 sequence reads: CSVRLAGVAYEQYF. DNA for the CDR3: TGCAGCGTTAGACTAGCGGGAGTGGCCTACGAGCAGTACTTC.